These 18 T cell receptor beta chains were sequenced from one sample in a study of blood T cell repertoires in COVID-19. Measured with immunoSEQ multiplex PCR; TCRdb has only the in-frame clones, and not every one. The table includes about 160,000 clones, 90% to 95% detected once. The sample comprised peripheral blood. Receptors were obtained from a woman between 50 and 59 years old with acute or convalescent COVID-19.

CDR3 sequence (DNA): TGTGCCAGCAGCTCGGGACTAGCGGGAACCTACGAGCAGTACTTC. The encoded protein is CASSSGLAGTYEQYF. The genes are TRBV7-2 and TRBJ2-7; 13 bases are a match to TRBD2. The CDR3 is made up of 15 amino acids. V was pared by 4 bases and J by 2 bases, with 2 bases of the junction left unmatched. CDR1 and CDR2 from the germline V gene are SGHTA and FQGNSA.

This chain links TRBV28 with TRBJ1-5; TRBD1 is a possible D gene (6 bases). V was shortened by 4 bases and J by 1 base, with 23 bases between the two germline ends. The CDR3 has 19 residues. The germline CDR1 and CDR2 sequences are MDHEN and SYDVKM. This CDR3 is CASSSPLGTAGASNQPQHF. The CDR3, as DNA: TGTGCCAGCAGTTCCCCCTTGGGGACCGCAGGGGCGAGCAATCAGCCCCAGCATTTT.

This clone was counted between two and nine times. The genes are TRBV11-2 and TRBJ2-3; 8 bases line up with TRBD2. Germline CDR1 SGHAT, CDR2 FQNNGV. This CDR3 is built from 15 residues. V was clipped by 6 bases and J by 4 bases; unmatched bases: 9. CDR3 DNA sequence: TGTGCCAGCAGTCTAAGCGGGAGACCCGCAGATACGCAGTATTTT. Its protein is CASSLSGRPADTQYF.

This chain connects TRBV28 to TRBJ1-6, with 7 bases aligning to TRBD1. Unmatched junction bases numbered 9, after V lost 6 bases and J lost 7 bases. CDR1 is MDHEN and CDR2 is SYDVKM in the germline V gene. CDR3 length equals 15 residues. This chain's CDR3 is CASSQHRGGNSPLHF. CDR3 nucleotide sequence: TGTGCCAGCAGCCAACACAGGGGCGGGAATTCACCCCTCCACTTT.

The chain is built from TRBV19 and TRBJ1-1; 7 bases are shared with TRBD1. The CDR3 covers 15 residues. Germline V lookup: CDR1 LNHDA, CDR2 SQIVND (reference sequence). V lost 6 bases to trimming and J lost 2 bases; unmatched junction nucleotides: 9. As DNA, the CDR3 is TGTGCCAGTAGCCAAATCGACAGGGATAACACTGAAGCTTTCTTT. Residues: CASSQIDRDNTEAFF.

This chain uses TRBV7-2 with TRBJ2-7, with a tentative D call TRBD2 (5 bases). V lost 4 bases to trimming and J lost 1 base, with 8 bases between them. The CDR3 loop spans 13 amino acids. Germline V CDR1 and CDR2: SGHTA, FQGNSA. In DNA form, the CDR3 reads TGTGCCAGCAGCTCTCGGACTTCCTACGAGCAGTACTTC. It encodes CASSSRTSYEQYF.

The chain has TRBV12-3 or TRBV12-4 and TRBJ2-1; D remains unclear. The CDR3 covers 11 residues. V was clipped by 4 bases and J by 4 bases, with 2 bases between them. The CDR3 region is CASSSYNEQFF. The CDR3 DNA follows: TGTGCCAGCAGTTCGTACAATGAGCAGTTCTTC.

The rearrangement uses TRBV5-1 and TRBJ1-4; maybe TRBD1 (5 bases). The CDR3 contains 16 residues. In germline, CDR1 is SGHRS, CDR2 YFSETQ. Trimming removed 0 bases from V and 3 bases from J, with 12 bases in between. CDR3 amino acids: CASSLEGQVPNEKLFF. CDR3 DNA sequence: TGCGCCAGCAGCTTGGAGGGGCAGGTGCCTAATGAAAAACTGTTTTTT.

The chain combines TRBV29-1 with TRBJ2-7; perhaps TRBD1 as D (6 bases). The CDR3 covers 13 residues. Trimming cost V 7 bases and J 0 bases, with 13 bases left between them. Germline CDR1 is SQVTM and CDR2 is ANQGSEA. CDR3 nucleotides: TGCAGCGCCTTACAGGGCGACTCCTACGAGCAGTACTTC. Its translation: CSALQGDSYEQYF.

This clone has just one count. This chain joins TRBV28 and TRBJ2-7; possible D gene TRBD1, 5 bases. Trimming stripped 3 bases from V and 5 bases from J, with 11 bases between. The CDR3 is made up of 13 amino acids. The germline V gene has CDR1 MDHEN and CDR2 SYDVKM. CDR3 sequence: CASSLGREDEQYF. As DNA, the CDR3 is TGTGCCAGCAGTTTGGGCAGGGAAGACGAGCAGTACTTC.

V gene TRBV28 combines with J gene TRBJ2-3, with D perhaps matching TRBD1 (6 bases). Per germline, CDR1 MDHEN and CDR2 SYDVKM. The CDR3 is 14 amino acids. V gave up 4 bases and J gave up 6 bases, with 14 bases separating them. CDR3 region: CASSWGGQGDTQYF. In nucleotides, the CDR3 is TGTGCCAGCAGTTGGGGCGGGCAGGGGGATACGCAGTATTTT.

The chain joins TRBV7-9 to TRBJ1-1; D is ambiguous. From germline, CDR1 is SEHNR and CDR2 FQNEAQ (reference sequence). Trimming took off 5 bases at V and 7 bases at J, with 11 bases between the two ends. The CDR3 runs to 12 residues. CDR3 sequence: CASSPARFEAFF. The CDR3 DNA reads TGTGCCAGCAGCCCGGCGAGGTTTGAAGCTTTCTTT.

The genes are TRBV10-3 and TRBJ1-1; D may be TRBD1 (5 bases). This CDR3 region has 15 residues. Trimming cost V 3 bases and J 0 bases, with 11 bases left between them. The germline CDR1 and CDR2 sequences are ENHRY and SYGVKD. The CDR3 here is CAISDLGAMNTEAFF. CDR3 bases: TGTGCCATCAGTGACTTAGGGGCGATGAACACTGAAGCTTTCTTT.

The table lists this clone with a few counts. V and J are TRBV9 and TRBJ2-3; 9 nucleotides line up with TRBD2. This CDR3 is 15 amino acids long. Germline-derived CDR1 and CDR2 are SGDLS and YYNGEE. The ends lost 0 bases at V and 5 bases at J; junction bases unmatched: 4. CDR3 sequence: CASSVVSGSLDTQYF. The CDR3 nucleotides are TGTGCCAGCAGCGTAGTTAGCGGGAGTTTAGATACGCAGTATTTT.

The rearrangement uses TRBV6-5 and TRBJ1-5, with D tentatively TRBD1 (5 bases). CDR1 is MNHEY, CDR2 SVGAGI, per germline. There are 13 residues in the CDR3. V was trimmed by 0 bases and J by 10 bases, leaving 10 bases between them. Here the CDR3 DNA reads TGTGCCAGCAGTTACTCGGCCCAGGGACCCCAGCATTTT. It is translated as CASSYSAQGPQHF.

The chain joins TRBV19 to TRBJ1-4, with 9 bases matching TRBD1. Germline V gives CDR1 LNHDA, CDR2 SQIVND (reference sequence). With 5 bases clipped from V and 8 bases from J, the junction kept 9 bases outside the gene matches. This CDR3 has 15 residues. The CDR3: CASSPRQGVREKLFF. CDR3 bases: TGTGCCAGTAGTCCGAGACAGGGGGTGAGAGAAAAACTGTTTTTT.

The chain joins TRBV2 to TRBJ1-2, with TRBD1 as a possible D gene (5 bases). The CDR3 length is 15 residues. Germline loops: CDR1 SNHLY, CDR2 FYNNEI. V lost 0 bases and J lost 0, with 8 bases in between. The CDR3 sequence is CASSEASTANYGYTF. CDR3 nucleotide sequence: TGTGCCAGCAGTGAAGCTTCGACAGCTAACTATGGCTACACCTTC. The complete variable domain, with remaining parts taken from reference TRBV2 and TRBJ1-2, reads EPEVTQTPSHQVTQMGQEVILRCVPISNHLYFYWYRQILGQKVEFLVSFYNNEISEKSEIFDDQFSVERPDGSNFTLKIRSTKLEDSAMYFCASSEASTANYGYTFGSGTRLTVV.

The V gene is TRBV3-1 (or the pseudogene TRBV3-2), the J gene TRBJ2-1, with 7 bases lining up with TRBD1. The CDR3 length is 13 residues. Germline CDR1 and CDR2: LGHDT and YNNKEL (reference sequence). V lost 7 bases to trimming and J lost 5 bases; unmatched junction nucleotides: 5. CDR3 DNA: TGTGCCAGCACCCGGGGACAGAACAATGAGCAGTTCTTC. Translation: CASTRGQNNEQFF.